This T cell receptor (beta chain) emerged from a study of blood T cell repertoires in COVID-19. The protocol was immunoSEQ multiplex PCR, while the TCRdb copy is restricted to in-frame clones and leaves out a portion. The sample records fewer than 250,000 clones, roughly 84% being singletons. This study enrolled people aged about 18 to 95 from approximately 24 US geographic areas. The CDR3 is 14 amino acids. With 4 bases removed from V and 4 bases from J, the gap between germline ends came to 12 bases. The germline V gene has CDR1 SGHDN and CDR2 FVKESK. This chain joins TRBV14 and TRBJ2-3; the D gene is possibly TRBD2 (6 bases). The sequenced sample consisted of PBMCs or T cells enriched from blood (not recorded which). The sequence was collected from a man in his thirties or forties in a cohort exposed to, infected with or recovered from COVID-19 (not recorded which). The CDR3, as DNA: TGTGCCAGCAGCCGGGACTTTAGGGCAGATACGCAGTATTTT. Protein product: CASSRDFRADTQYF.